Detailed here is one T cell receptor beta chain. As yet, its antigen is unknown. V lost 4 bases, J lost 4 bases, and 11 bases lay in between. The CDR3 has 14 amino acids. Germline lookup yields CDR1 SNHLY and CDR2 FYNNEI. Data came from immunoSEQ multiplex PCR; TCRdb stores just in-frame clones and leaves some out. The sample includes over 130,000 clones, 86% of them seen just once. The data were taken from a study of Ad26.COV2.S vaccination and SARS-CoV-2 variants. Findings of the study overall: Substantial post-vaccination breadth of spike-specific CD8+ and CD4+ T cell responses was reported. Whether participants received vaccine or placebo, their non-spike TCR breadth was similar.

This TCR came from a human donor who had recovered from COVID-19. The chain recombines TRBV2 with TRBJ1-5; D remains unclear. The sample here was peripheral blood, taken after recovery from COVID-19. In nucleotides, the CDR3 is TGTGCCAGCAGTGTGTGGTACAGAAATCAGCCCCAGCATTTT. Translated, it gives CASSVWYRNQPQHF.